This TCR beta chain was identified in a study of blood T cell repertoires in COVID-19. Study context: There were acute and convalescent COVID-19 samples, and they came from the United States, Italy and Spain. T cells, B-cell-depleted T cells, or PBMCs provided the cDNA or gDNA that served as material.

Unmatched junction bases numbered 7, after V lost 3 bases and J lost 3 bases. Germline values: CDR1 ENHRY, CDR2 SYGVKD. The CDR3 length is 16 residues. Seattle participants joined during active infection and were tracked over time. Authors' processing steps: Counts of nucleated cells, estimated from reference gene primer amplification, were obtained. Sequenced by immunoSEQ multiplex PCR; TCRdb stores in-frame clones only, minus some. The V and J calls and clone size were taken over from that table, and D and trimming were inferred from the DNA. In the table there are more than 200,000 clones, more than 70% of which are singletons.

Sample: peripheral blood. This chain connects TRBV10-3 to TRBJ2-4, with 8 bases lining up with TRBD1. This sequence was found in a woman between 25 and 40 years old with COVID-19, enrolled during active disease. The CDR3 spells CAISETGQADKNIQYF. In DNA, the CDR3 is TGTGCCATCAGTGAAACGGGACAGGCGGACAAAAACATTCAGTACTTC.